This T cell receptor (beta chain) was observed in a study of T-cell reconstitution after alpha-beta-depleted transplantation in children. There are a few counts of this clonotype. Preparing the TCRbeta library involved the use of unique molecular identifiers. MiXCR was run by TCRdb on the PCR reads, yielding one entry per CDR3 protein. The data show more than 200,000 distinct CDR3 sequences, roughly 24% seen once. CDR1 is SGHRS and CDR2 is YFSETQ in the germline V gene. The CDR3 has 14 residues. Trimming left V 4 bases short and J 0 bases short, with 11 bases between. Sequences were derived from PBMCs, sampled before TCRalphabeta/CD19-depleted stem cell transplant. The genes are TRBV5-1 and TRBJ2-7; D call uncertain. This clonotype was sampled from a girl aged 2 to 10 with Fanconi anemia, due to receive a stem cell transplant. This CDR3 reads CASSQPTLSYEQYF. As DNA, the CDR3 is TGCGCCAGCAGCCAACCTACCCTCTCCTACGAGCAGTACTTC.